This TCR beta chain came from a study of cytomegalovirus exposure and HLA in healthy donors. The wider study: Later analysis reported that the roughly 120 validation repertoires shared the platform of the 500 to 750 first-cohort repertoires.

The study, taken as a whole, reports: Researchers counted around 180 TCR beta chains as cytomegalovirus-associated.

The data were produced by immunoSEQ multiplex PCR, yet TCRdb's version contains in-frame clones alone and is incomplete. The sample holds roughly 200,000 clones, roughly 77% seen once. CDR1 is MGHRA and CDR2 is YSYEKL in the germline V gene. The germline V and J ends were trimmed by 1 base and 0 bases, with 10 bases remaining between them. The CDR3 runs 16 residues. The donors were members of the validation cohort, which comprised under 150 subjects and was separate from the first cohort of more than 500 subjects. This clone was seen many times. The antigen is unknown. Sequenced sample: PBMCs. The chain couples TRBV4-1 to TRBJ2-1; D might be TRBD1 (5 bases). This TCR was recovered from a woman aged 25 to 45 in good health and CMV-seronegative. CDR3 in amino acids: CASSQGGPSSYNEQFF. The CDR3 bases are TGCGCCAGCAGCCAAGGGGGCCCCAGCTCCTACAATGAGCAGTTCTTC.